The following is a T cell receptor beta chain sequence with its context. The sample originates from a study of shared clonotypes between healthy human individuals. Germline CDR1 is MNHNY and CDR2 is SVGAGI (reference sequence). This CDR3 is 13 amino acids long. V dropped 6 bases and J dropped 2 bases, with 9 bases sitting between them. Investigators divided CD4+ cells into CD45RA+ naive and CD45RA-negative memory subsets. Sequencing was performed with immunoSEQ multiplex PCR; in TCRdb, only in-frame clones are kept and a portion is missing. The sample contains 980,000 or so clones, less than 85% of which appear only once.

Sequencing was done on a sample of memory CD4+ T cells sorted from blood. The subset denotes: CD45RA-negative fraction. The sequence was obtained from a young man in good health. The genes are TRBV6-6 and TRBJ2-3; D is undetermined. The CDR3 nucleotides read TGTGCCAGCAGGGACGGTTCCACAGATACGCAGTATTTT. Its translation is CASRDGSTDTQYF.